This T cell receptor beta chain was sequenced during a study of Ad26.COV2.S vaccination and SARS-CoV-2 variants. The germline V gene encodes CDR1 LNHNV and CDR2 YYDKDF (reference sequence). Trimming pared 1 base from V and 11 bases from J, leaving 17 bases between. The CDR3 is 14 amino acids. The assay was immunoSEQ multiplex PCR, and TCRdb's table has in-frame clones only and misses some. The sample consists of hundreds of thousands of clones, roughly 89% of them appearing once. Treatment reported: about 20 received Ad26.COV2.S at low or high dose, single or two shots; 5 received placebo; per-sample allocation not given. Vaccine and placebo recipients were sampled on day 63 after the first injection.

Specimen: peripheral blood, collected in a trial of Ad26.COV2.S vaccine versus placebo. The V gene is TRBV15, the J gene TRBJ1-2; D is undetermined. The sequence derives from a person aged 18 to 65 who received the Ad26.COV2.S COVID-19 vaccine or a placebo. CDR3 protein: CATSRAASSFGYTF. In DNA, the CDR3 is TGTGCCACCAGCAGAGCCGCCAGTTCTTTTGGGTACACCTTC.